This paragraph covers one TCR beta chain sequence. The entry originates in a study of cytotoxic CD8 clonotypes in ibrutinib-treated CLL. Sequencing was performed with immunoSEQ multiplex PCR; in TCRdb, only in-frame clones are kept and a portion is missing. The sample has fewer than 150,000 clones, less than 90% seen once; the top ten hold roughly 3.5%. Germline CDR1 MNHNY, CDR2 SVGAGI (reference sequence). This CDR3 spans 14 amino acids. Trimming took 6 bases from V and 3 from J; bases not matched to a gene: 6. This sequence originates from a human donor with chronic lymphocytic leukemia. Source: PBMCs, taken after 24 months of ibrutinib treatment. V gene TRBV6-6 combines with J gene TRBJ2-7; 9 bases line up with TRBD1. This chain's CDR3 is CASSLQGADYEQYF. CDR3 bases: TGTGCCAGCAGCTTACAGGGGGCCGACTACGAGCAGTACTTC.